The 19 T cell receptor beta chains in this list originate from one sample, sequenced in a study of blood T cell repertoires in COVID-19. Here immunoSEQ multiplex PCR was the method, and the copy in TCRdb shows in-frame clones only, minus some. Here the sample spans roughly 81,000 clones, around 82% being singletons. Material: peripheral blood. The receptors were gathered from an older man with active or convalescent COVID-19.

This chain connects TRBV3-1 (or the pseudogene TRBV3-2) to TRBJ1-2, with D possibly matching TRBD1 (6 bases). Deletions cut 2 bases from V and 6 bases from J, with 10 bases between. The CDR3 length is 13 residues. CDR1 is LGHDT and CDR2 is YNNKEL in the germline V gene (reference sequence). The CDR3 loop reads CASSQTQGNGYTF. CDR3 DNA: TGTGCCAGCAGCCAAACTCAGGGGAATGGCTACACCTTC.

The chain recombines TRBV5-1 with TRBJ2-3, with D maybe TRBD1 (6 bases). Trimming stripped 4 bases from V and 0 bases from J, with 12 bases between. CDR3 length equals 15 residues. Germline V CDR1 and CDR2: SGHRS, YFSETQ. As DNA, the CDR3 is TGCGCCAGCAGCAGACAGGAGCTAAGCACAGATACGCAGTATTTT. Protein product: CASSRQELSTDTQYF.

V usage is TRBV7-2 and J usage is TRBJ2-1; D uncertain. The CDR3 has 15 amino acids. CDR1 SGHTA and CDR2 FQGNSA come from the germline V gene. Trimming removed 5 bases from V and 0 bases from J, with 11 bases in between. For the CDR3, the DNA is TGTGCCAGCAGCACGCGGTCTGTCTCCTACAATGAGCAGTTCTTC. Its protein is CASSTRSVSYNEQFF.

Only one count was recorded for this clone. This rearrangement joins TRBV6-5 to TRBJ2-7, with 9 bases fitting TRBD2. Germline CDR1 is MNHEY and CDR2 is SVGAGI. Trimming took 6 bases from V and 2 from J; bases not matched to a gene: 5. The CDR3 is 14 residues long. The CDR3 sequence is CASSVAGAAYEQYF. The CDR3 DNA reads TGTGCCAGCAGCGTAGCGGGAGCGGCCTACGAGCAGTACTTC.

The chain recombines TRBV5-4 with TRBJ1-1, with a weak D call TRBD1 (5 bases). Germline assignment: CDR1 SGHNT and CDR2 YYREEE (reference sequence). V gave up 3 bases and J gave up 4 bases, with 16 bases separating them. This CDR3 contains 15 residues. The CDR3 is CASSYTQGLGTEAFF. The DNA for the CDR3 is TGTGCCAGCAGCTACACTCAGGGATTGGGCACTGAAGCTTTCTTT.

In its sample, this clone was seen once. The CDR3 nucleotides are TGTGCCAGCAGCCCCCGAGCCGGGGGGGCAATCCACGAGCAGTACTTC. Protein sequence: CASSPRAGGAIHEQYF. The chain links TRBV7-3 to TRBJ2-7; 8 bases are a match to TRBD2. This CDR3 is 16 amino acids long. The V gene's germline CDR1 is SGHTA and CDR2 FQGTGA. Trimming at V came to 5 bases and at J to 5 bases, leaving 14 bases not matched to a gene.

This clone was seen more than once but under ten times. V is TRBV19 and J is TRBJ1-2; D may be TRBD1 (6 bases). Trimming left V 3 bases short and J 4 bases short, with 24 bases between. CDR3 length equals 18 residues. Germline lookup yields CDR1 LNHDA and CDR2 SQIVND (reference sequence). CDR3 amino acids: CASSIQATGSTGSYGYTF. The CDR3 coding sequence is TGTGCCAGTAGTATCCAAGCAACAGGGTCTACCGGTTCCTATGGCTACACCTTC.

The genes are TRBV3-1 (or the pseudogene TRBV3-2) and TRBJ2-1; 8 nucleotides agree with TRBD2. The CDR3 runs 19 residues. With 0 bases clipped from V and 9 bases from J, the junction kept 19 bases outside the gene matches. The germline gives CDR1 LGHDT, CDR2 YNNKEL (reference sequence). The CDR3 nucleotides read TGTGCCAGCAGCCAAGATCGCGGGGTGCTAGCGGGCCTTGGGGGTGAGCAGTTCTTC. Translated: CASSQDRGVLAGLGGEQFF.

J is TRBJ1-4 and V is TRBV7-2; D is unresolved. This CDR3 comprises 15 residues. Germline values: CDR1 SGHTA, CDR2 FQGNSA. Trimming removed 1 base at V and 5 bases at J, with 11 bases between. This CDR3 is CASSLGTSVNEKLFF. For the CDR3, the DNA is TGTGCCAGCAGCTTAGGGACTAGCGTAAATGAAAAACTGTTTTTT.

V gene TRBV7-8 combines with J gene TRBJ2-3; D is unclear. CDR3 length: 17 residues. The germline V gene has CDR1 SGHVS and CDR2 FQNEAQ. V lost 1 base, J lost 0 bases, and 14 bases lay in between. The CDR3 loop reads CASSLVAVRKSTDTQYF. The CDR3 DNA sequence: TGTGCCAGCAGCTTAGTGGCAGTGAGGAAAAGCACAGATACGCAGTATTTT.

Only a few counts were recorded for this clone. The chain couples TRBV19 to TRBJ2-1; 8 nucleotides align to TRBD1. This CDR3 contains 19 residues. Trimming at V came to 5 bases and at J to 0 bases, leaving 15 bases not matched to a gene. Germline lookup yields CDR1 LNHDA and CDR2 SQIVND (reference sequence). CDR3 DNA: TGTGCCAGTAGTCCACCGGGACAGGCGAACCTACTCTCCTACAATGAGCAGTTCTTC. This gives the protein CASSPPGQANLLSYNEQFF. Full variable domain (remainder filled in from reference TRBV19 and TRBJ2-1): DGGITQSPKYLFRKEGQNVTLSCEQNLNHDAMYWYRQDPGQGLRLIYYSQIVNDFQKGDIAEGYSVSREKKESFPLTVTSAQKNPTAFYLCASSPPGQANLLSYNEQFFGPGTRLTVL.

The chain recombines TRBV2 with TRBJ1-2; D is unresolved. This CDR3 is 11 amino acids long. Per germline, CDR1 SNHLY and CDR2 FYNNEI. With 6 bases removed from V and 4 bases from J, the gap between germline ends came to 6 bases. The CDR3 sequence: CASRVGYGYTF. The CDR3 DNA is TGTGCCAGCAGGGTCGGCTATGGCTACACCTTC.

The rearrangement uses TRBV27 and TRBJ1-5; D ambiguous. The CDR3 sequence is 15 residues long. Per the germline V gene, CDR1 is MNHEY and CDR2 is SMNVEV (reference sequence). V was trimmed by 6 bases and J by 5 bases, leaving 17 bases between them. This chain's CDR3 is CASRRGRSTYQPQHF. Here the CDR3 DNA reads TGTGCCAGCAGACGCGGGAGGAGCACGTATCAGCCCCAGCATTTT.

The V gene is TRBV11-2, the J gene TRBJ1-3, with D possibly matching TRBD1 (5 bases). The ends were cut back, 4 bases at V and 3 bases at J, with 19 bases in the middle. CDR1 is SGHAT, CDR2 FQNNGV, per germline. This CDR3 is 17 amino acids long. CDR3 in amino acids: CASSSIPRRGGGNTIYF. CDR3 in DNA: TGTGCCAGCAGCTCAATTCCTCGGAGGGGAGGTGGAAACACCATATATTTT.

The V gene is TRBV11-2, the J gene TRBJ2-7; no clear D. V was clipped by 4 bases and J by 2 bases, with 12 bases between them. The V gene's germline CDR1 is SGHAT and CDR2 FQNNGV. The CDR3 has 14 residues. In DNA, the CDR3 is TGTGCCAGCAGCTCCTTTGGTGGCCCCTACGAGCAGTACTTC. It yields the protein CASSSFGGPYEQYF.

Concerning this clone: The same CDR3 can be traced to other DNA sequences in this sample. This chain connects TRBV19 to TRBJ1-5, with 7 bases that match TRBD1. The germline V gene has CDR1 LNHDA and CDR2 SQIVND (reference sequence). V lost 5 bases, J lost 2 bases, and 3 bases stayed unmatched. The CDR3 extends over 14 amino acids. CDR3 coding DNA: TGTGCCAGTAGTGGTACAGGGGGCAATCAGCCCCAGCATTTT. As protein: CASSGTGGNQPQHF.

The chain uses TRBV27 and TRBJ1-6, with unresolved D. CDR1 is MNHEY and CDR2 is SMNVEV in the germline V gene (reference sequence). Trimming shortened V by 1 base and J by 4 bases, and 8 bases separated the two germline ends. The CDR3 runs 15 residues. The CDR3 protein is CASSLYGSYNSPLHF. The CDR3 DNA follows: TGTGCCAGCAGTTTATATGGCAGTTATAATTCACCCCTCCACTTT.

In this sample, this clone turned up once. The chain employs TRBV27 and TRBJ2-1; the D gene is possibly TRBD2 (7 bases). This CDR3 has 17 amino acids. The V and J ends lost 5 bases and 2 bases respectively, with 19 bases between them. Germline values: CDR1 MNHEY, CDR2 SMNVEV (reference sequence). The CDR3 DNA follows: TGTGCCAGCAGTCCGAATAGGGGGGGGACAACCTACAATGAGCAGTTCTTC. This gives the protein CASSPNRGGTTYNEQFF.

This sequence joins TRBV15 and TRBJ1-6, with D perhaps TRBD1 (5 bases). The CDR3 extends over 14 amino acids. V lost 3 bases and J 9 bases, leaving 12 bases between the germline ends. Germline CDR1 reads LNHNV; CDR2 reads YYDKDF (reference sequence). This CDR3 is CATSSPSRGSPLHF. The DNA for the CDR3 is TGTGCCACCAGCAGCCCCAGTAGGGGTTCACCCCTCCACTTT.